The TCR beta chain under discussion was sequenced for a study of blood T cell repertoires in COVID-19. A word on this clone: Within the sample, other DNA sequences also encode this same CDR3.

Participants spanned ages about 18 to 89 years and resided in 24 US areas. In assigning cohorts, the study relied on participant-reported clinical history. Authors' methods: Reference gene primers were amplified, and this amplification served to estimate nucleated cell counts. The method was immunoSEQ multiplex PCR; TCRdb's version includes in-frame clones alone and lacks a portion of them. That table furnishes V, J and clone size, whereas the DNA furnished D and trimming. The sample has 150,000 or so clones, roughly nine tenths seen once. Germline V gives CDR1 SGHNT, CDR2 YYREEE (reference sequence). This CDR3 is 15 amino acids long. Trimming removed 4 bases from V and 3 bases from J; junction bases left unmatched: 3.

The receptor was derived from a woman between 45 and 65 years old who had recovered from COVID-19. Sequencing was done on a sample of PBMCs or T cells enriched from blood (not recorded which). The rearrangement joins TRBV5-4 to TRBJ2-7; 14 bases map to TRBD2. The CDR3: CASSLGTSGSYEQYF. CDR3 nucleotide sequence: TGTGCCAGCAGCCTTGGGACTAGCGGGAGCTACGAGCAGTACTTC.